One sample yielded the 20 T cell receptor beta chains listed below, sequenced in a study of cytomegalovirus exposure and HLA in healthy donors. Repertoires were generated with immunoSEQ multiplex PCR, while TCRdb's copy carries only in-frame clones and drops some. The sample carries 90,000 to 120,000 clones, approximately 96% recorded once. The specimen sequenced was PBMCs. These receptors were collected from a woman younger than 30 in good health and CMV-seronegative.

The chain has TRBV4-3 and TRBJ1-1; D call uncertain. From germline, CDR1 is LGHNA and CDR2 YSLEER. The CDR3 totals 15 residues. V was shortened by 0 bases and J by 0 bases, with 8 bases between the two germline ends. CDR3 residues: CASSQDRGLNTEAFF. CDR3 sequence (DNA): TGCGCCAGCAGCCAAGATCGAGGCCTGAACACTGAAGCTTTCTTT.

The gene calls are TRBV5-1 and TRBJ1-5; tentatively, D is TRBD1 (5 bases). V was trimmed by 1 base and J by 2 bases, leaving 10 bases between them. Germline assignment: CDR1 SGHRS and CDR2 YFSETQ. The CDR3 is 15 amino acids. The CDR3 is CASSLTGLRNQPQHF. Written as DNA, the CDR3 is TGCGCCAGCAGCTTGACGGGACTCCGCAATCAGCCCCAGCATTTT.

The sample holds one count of this clone. The V gene is TRBV2, the J gene TRBJ1-6, with D possibly matching TRBD1 (5 bases). The CDR3 is made up of 16 amino acids. Germline V CDR1 and CDR2: SNHLY, FYNNEI. Between the trimmed V and J ends, which lost 1 base and 3 bases, there was a span of 10 bases. This chain's CDR3 is CASSEEGAVYNSPLHF. The CDR3 nucleotides are TGTGCCAGCAGTGAAGAAGGGGCTGTCTATAATTCACCCCTCCACTTT.

This clone has a handful of counts. This sequence joins TRBV5-1 and TRBJ1-2; 7 nucleotides match TRBD1. Unmatched junction bases numbered 5, after V lost 0 bases and J lost 3 bases. This CDR3 is 15 amino acids long. Per germline, CDR1 SGHRS and CDR2 YFSETQ. The CDR3 spells CASSLEGTVHYGYTF. CDR3 in DNA: TGCGCCAGCAGCTTGGAGGGGACAGTTCACTATGGCTACACCTTC.

This clone has just a few counts. This sequence joins TRBV4-3 and TRBJ2-1, with D possibly matching TRBD2 (5 bases). The CDR3 contains 15 residues. Germline CDR1 is LGHNA and CDR2 is YSLEER. The V end lost 2 bases, the J end lost 3 bases, and 11 bases lay between the germline ends. The DNA of the CDR3 is TGCGCCAGCAGCCAAACCGTAAGCGGCTACAATGAGCAGTTCTTC. Encoded protein: CASSQTVSGYNEQFF.

About this clone itself: The sample contains more than one DNA sequence encoding this CDR3. CDR3 coding DNA: TGTGCCAGCAGCGTATCCGTCGGGGAGCTGTTTTTT. Protein: CASSVSVGELFF. The chain links TRBV9 to TRBJ2-2, with D uncertain. CDR1 SGDLS and CDR2 YYNGEE come from the germline V gene. CDR3 length: 12 residues. V was cut by 1 base and J by 7 bases, with 5 bases left in between.

This chain joins TRBV28 and TRBJ1-1; a possible D gene is TRBD1 (6 bases). This CDR3 comprises 14 residues. Trimming took 4 bases from V and 2 from J, leaving 11 bases between them. From germline, CDR1 is MDHEN and CDR2 SYDVKM. The DNA of the CDR3 is TGTGCCAGCAGTTCCGGGACATTAAACACTGAAGCTTTCTTT. This sequence encodes CASSSGTLNTEAFF.

The genes are TRBV28 and TRBJ1-1; 7 bases map to TRBD1. This CDR3 contains 17 residues. Trimming cost V 1 base and J 0 bases; bases outside gene matches: 8. In germline, CDR1 is MDHEN, CDR2 SYDVKM. Here the CDR3 reads CASSLLGRGKMNTEAFF. DNA of the CDR3: TGTGCCAGCAGTTTATTGGGCAGGGGGAAGATGAACACTGAAGCTTTCTTT.

This clone was observed once. The V and J genes are TRBV29-1 and TRBJ2-5, with D perhaps TRBD2 (6 bases). Trimming stripped 4 bases from V and 5 bases from J, with 14 bases between. The CDR3 spans 13 residues. The V gene's germline CDR1 is SQVTM and CDR2 ANQGSEA. The CDR3 nucleotides read TGCAGCGTTGGGGGGGATAATGGGGAGACCCAGTACTTC. It translates to CSVGGDNGETQYF.

This chain links TRBV12-5 with TRBJ2-1; 11 bases map to TRBD2. Germline CDR1 LGHNT, CDR2 FRNRAP. This CDR3 spans 15 amino acids. The trim removed 5 bases at V and 8 bases at J, leaving 8 bases unmatched. The CDR3 spells CASGLIAGGLYEQFF. As DNA, the CDR3 is TGTGCTAGTGGTCTGATAGCGGGGGGGCTCTATGAGCAGTTCTTC.

The CDR3 reads CASSPNRGSGRIKQYF. CDR3 sequence (DNA): TGTGCCAGCTCGCCGAACCGGGGGTCAGGAAGGATCAAGCAGTACTTC. The V gene is TRBV18, the J gene TRBJ2-7; possibly TRBD2 for D (6 bases). The germline V gene has CDR1 KGHSH and CDR2 LQKENI. This CDR3 contains 16 residues. Trimming cost V 6 bases and J 8 bases, with 26 bases left between them.

J is TRBJ2-1 and V is TRBV18, with 10 bases identical to TRBD2. V was pared by 5 bases and J by 6 bases, with 4 bases of the junction left unmatched. This CDR3 has 14 amino acids. Per germline, CDR1 KGHSH and CDR2 LQKENI. CDR3 sequence (DNA): TGTGCCAGCTCAGGAGCGGGGGGGCGCAATGAGCAGTTCTTC. It specifies CASSGAGGRNEQFF.

V is TRBV15 and J is TRBJ2-1; D gene uncertain. Trimming took off 4 bases at V and 7 bases at J, with 8 bases between the two ends. This CDR3 has 12 residues. Per germline, CDR1 LNHNV and CDR2 YYDKDF (reference sequence). In DNA form, the CDR3 reads TGTGCCACCAGCAAATCGGTTAATGAGCAGTTCTTC. Protein: CATSKSVNEQFF.

The chain is built from TRBV7-2 and TRBJ1-1; possible D gene TRBD1, 6 bases. The CDR3 spans 13 residues. Trimming cost V 10 bases and J 5 bases, with 17 bases left between them. Germline V lookup: CDR1 SGHTA, CDR2 FQGNSA. CDR3 in DNA: TGTGCCACAGGTGCCCAGGGGCGGACTGAAGCTTTCTTT. Translated: CATGAQGRTEAFF.

The V and J genes are TRBV7-6 and TRBJ2-7; D possibly corresponds to TRBD1 (6 bases). Germline CDR1 reads SGHVS; CDR2 reads FNYEAQ. V lost 0 bases and J lost 7, with 13 bases in between. The CDR3 consists of 14 residues. CDR3 in amino acids: CASSLATGMGEQYF. The CDR3 DNA sequence: TGTGCCAGCAGCTTAGCCACAGGGATGGGAGAGCAGTACTTC.

The V call is TRBV27, the J call TRBJ2-7, with 9 bases matching TRBD1. V lost 4 bases, J lost 1 base, and 5 bases stayed unmatched. The CDR3 totals 15 residues. Germline CDR1 is MNHEY and CDR2 is SMNVEV (reference sequence). The CDR3 spells CASSSRGQGSYEQYF. CDR3 in DNA: TGTGCCAGCAGTTCACGCGGACAGGGGTCCTACGAGCAGTACTTC.

The CDR3 nucleotides read TGTGCCAGCAGTTTATCGGGGAGTGGAGTCGACGAGCAGTACTTC. It specifies CASSLSGSGVDEQYF. The chain is built from TRBV28 and TRBJ2-7, with D tentatively TRBD2 (5 bases). The germline V gene encodes CDR1 MDHEN and CDR2 SYDVKM. This CDR3 has 15 residues. The V end lost 1 base, the J end lost 5 bases, and 15 bases lay between the germline ends. Full variable domain (remainder filled in from reference TRBV28 and TRBJ2-7): DVKVTQSSRYLVKRTGEKVFLECVQDMDHENMFWYRQDPGLGLRLIYFSYDVKMKEKGDIPEGYSVSREKKERFSLILESASTNQTSMYLCASSLSGSGVDEQYFGPGTRLTVT.

The rearrangement links TRBV29-1 to TRBJ2-5, with D possibly TRBD2 on 6 matching bases. V lost 1 base, J lost 7 bases, and 16 bases lay in between. Per the germline V gene, CDR1 is SQVTM and CDR2 is ANQGSEA. CDR3 length equals 14 residues. CDR3 sequence: CSVEVGGYYGTQYF. DNA for the CDR3: TGCAGCGTTGAAGTCGGAGGGTACTACGGGACCCAGTACTTC.

The genes are TRBV9 and TRBJ2-7; 8 nucleotides agree with TRBD1. The CDR3 length is 15 residues. V dropped 0 bases and J dropped 9; count of bases not matched to a gene: 11. Germline V lookup: CDR1 SGDLS, CDR2 YYNGEE. The CDR3 reads CASSVGRGRYNRQYF. Written as DNA, the CDR3 is TGTGCCAGCAGCGTAGGCAGGGGGCGGTATAATAGGCAGTACTTC.

Only one count was recorded for this clone. The chain links TRBV6-5 to TRBJ2-7, with TRBD1 matching 8 bases. The CDR3 spans 12 residues. Germline V lookup: CDR1 MNHEY, CDR2 SVGAGI. The trim removed 6 bases at V and 6 bases at J, leaving 4 bases unmatched. The CDR3 spells CASRIGQGEQYF. The CDR3 DNA reads as TGTGCCAGCAGGATCGGACAGGGCGAGCAGTACTTC.